This entry lists 11 T cell receptor beta chains sequenced from one sample in a study of T cells of healthy individuals (dated by TCRdb to the late 2010s). Receptor libraries were prepared by 5' RACE. Sequencer: Illumina MiSeq. TCRdb reprocessed the public reads (quality trimming at Q25 with fastp, clone calling with MiXCR) and kept in-frame beta chains. For every CDR3 protein sequence, its rows merge into one entry that carries the most common genes and DNA. For this sample the table gives around 90,000 distinct CDR3 sequences, of which more than 5% were detected only once. About 7.5% of the sample goes to the ten largest clones. The receptors were gathered from a female donor in good health.

The chain uses TRBV30 and TRBJ2-7, with 10 bases identical to TRBD2. The CDR3 is made up of 18 amino acids. The V gene's germline CDR1 is GTSNPN and CDR2 SVGIG (reference sequence). With V trimmed by 0 bases and J by 4 bases, 15 bases remained unmatched. The CDR3 loop reads CAWSVLRISGRPGYEQYF. The CDR3 DNA sequence: TGTGCCTGGAGTGTACTCCGAATTAGCGGGAGGCCCGGGTACGAGCAGTACTTC. Based on the CDR3 plus reference TRBV30 and TRBJ2-7, the full variable domain is SQTIHQWPATLVQPVGSPLSLECTVEGTSNPNLYWYRQAAGRGLQLLFYSVGIGQISSEVPQNLSASRPQDRQFILSSKKLLLSDSGFYLCAWSVLRISGRPGYEQYFGPGTRLTVT.

This clonotype was found many times. The chain employs TRBV6-1 and TRBJ2-6; D is perhaps TRBD1 (5 bases). Trimming pared 3 bases from V and 0 bases from J, leaving 12 bases between. The germline V gene has CDR1 MNHNS and CDR2 SASEGT. This CDR3 comprises 17 residues. The CDR3 coding sequence is TGTGCCAGCAGTGAGCAGGGAACTACCTCTGGGGCCAACGTCCTGACTTTC. Translated, it gives CASSEQGTTSGANVLTF.

This chain connects TRBV12-3 or TRBV12-4 to TRBJ1-2; D perhaps matches TRBD1 (5 bases). The CDR3 has 12 residues. Between the trimmed V and J ends, which lost 6 bases and 3 bases, there was a span of 8 bases. The CDR3: CASSRDYYGYTF. The DNA for the CDR3 is TGTGCCAGCAGCCGGGACTACTATGGCTACACCTTC.

This clonotype was seen a handful of times. V and J are TRBV6-6 and TRBJ1-4; the D gene is possibly TRBD1 (5 bases). The germline V and J ends were trimmed by 5 bases and 2 bases, with 9 bases remaining between them. Germline V lookup: CDR1 MNHNY, CDR2 SVGAGI (reference sequence). CDR3 size: 14 residues. The CDR3, as DNA: TGTGCCAGCAGTCCAGGGTGGACTAATGAAAAACTGTTTTTT. Its translation: CASSPGWTNEKLFF.

This clonotype came up a few times. V gene TRBV5-4 combines with J gene TRBJ2-2; 9 positions agree with TRBD1. Trimming removed 6 bases from V and 3 bases from J; junction bases left unmatched: 9. Germline-derived CDR1 and CDR2 are SGHNT and YYREEE (reference sequence). The CDR3 sequence is 16 residues long. CDR3 amino acids: CASKMGTGLDTGELFF. The DNA of the CDR3 is TGTGCCAGCAAAATGGGGACAGGGCTCGACACCGGGGAGCTGTTTTTT.

This clonotype turned up a few times. V usage is TRBV6-2 or TRBV6-3 and J usage is TRBJ2-2; D remains ambiguous. Germline CDR1 is MNHEY and CDR2 is SVGEGT. This CDR3 is 13 amino acids long. V was shortened by 0 bases and J by 9 bases, with 8 bases between the two germline ends. CDR3 amino acids: CASSYSNGRELFF. The CDR3 nucleotides read TGTGCCAGCAGTTACTCGAACGGAAGGGAGCTGTTTTTT.

This clonotype has a count of ten or more. CDR3: CASSQDPSGQGSADTQYF. Written as DNA, the CDR3 is TGCGCCAGCAGCCAAGATCCCTCAGGACAGGGTAGCGCAGATACGCAGTATTTT. The V call is TRBV4-1, the J call TRBJ2-3, with 8 bases that match TRBD1. The length of the CDR3 is 18 residues. V lost 0 bases, J lost 4 bases, and 12 bases stayed unmatched. Germline V gives CDR1 MGHRA, CDR2 YSYEKL.

This clonotype was counted at least ten times. This chain links TRBV28 with TRBJ2-7; tentatively, D is TRBD1 (6 bases). The CDR3 is 13 amino acids. V was cut by 6 bases and J by 3 bases, with 12 bases left in between. Looked up from germline, CDR1 is MDHEN and CDR2 is SYDVKM. The CDR3 DNA is TGTGCCAGCAGAACAGGGTCGATCTACGAGCAGTACTTC. Protein sequence: CASRTGSIYEQYF.

The rearrangement links TRBV28 to TRBJ1-2; weak D call: TRBD1 (6 bases). V was pared by 7 bases and J by 4 bases, with 16 bases between. The germline gives CDR1 MDHEN, CDR2 SYDVKM. CDR3 length: 14 amino acids. The CDR3 region is CASTLPDSAYGYTF. The CDR3 bases are TGTGCCAGCACCCTCCCGGACAGCGCCTATGGCTACACCTTC.

This clonotype was observed many times. The chain is built from TRBV20-1 and TRBJ2-2; TRBD2 agrees at 9 bases. Unmatched junction bases numbered 2, after V lost 3 bases and J lost 3 bases. The CDR3 covers 14 residues. Germline CDR1 reads DFQATT; CDR2 reads SNEGSKA (reference sequence). The CDR3 DNA reads TGCAGTGCTAGTCGACTAGCGGACACCGGGGAGCTGTTTTTT. Encoded protein: CSASRLADTGELFF.

This clonotype was observed at least ten times. This rearrangement joins TRBV12-3 or TRBV12-4 to TRBJ2-7, with 10 bases identical to TRBD2. This CDR3 has 14 residues. Trimming removed 6 bases from V and 4 bases from J; junction bases left unmatched: 6. The DNA of the CDR3 is TGTGCCAGCAGCCCCACTAGCGGGATGTACGAGCAGTACTTC. This gives the protein CASSPTSGMYEQYF.